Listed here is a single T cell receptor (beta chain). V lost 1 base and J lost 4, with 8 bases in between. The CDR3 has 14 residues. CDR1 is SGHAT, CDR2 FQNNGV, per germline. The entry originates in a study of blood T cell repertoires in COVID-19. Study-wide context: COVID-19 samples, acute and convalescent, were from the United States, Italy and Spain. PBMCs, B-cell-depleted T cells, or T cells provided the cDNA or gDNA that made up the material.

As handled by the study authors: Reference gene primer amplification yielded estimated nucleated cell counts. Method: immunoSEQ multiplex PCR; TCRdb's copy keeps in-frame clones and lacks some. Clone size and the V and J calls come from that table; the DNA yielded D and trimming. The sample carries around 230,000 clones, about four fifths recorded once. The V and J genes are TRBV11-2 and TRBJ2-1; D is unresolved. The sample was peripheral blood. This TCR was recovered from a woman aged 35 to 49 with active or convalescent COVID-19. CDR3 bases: TGTGCCAGCAGCTTAGTTCCCGGGTACAATGAGCAGTTCTTC. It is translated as CASSLVPGYNEQFF.